These 8 T cell receptor beta chains came from one sample sequenced in a study of shared clonotypes between healthy human individuals. Clones were sequenced by immunoSEQ multiplex PCR, and TCRdb holds only the in-frame ones, with some missing. The repertoire holds more than 900,000 clones, with about four fifths as singletons. The sequenced material came from memory CD4+ T cells from PBMCs. As for subset: CD45RA-negative fraction. The receptors come from a man between 18 and 29 years old in good health. Some clones in this sample may be carry-over from other donors' samples.

The genes are TRBV5-4 and TRBJ1-2; the D is unclear. Germline CDR1 reads SGHNT; CDR2 reads YYREEE (reference sequence). CDR3 length: 13 amino acids. V was cut by 2 bases and J by 2 bases, with 7 bases left in between. The CDR3 region has the DNA TGTGCCAGCAGCTTCTCTAGGAACTATGGCTACACCTTC. As protein: CASSFSRNYGYTF.

This chain connects TRBV9 to TRBJ2-1, with TRBD2 matching over 7 bases. Germline-derived CDR1 and CDR2 are SGDLS and YYNGEE. The CDR3 spans 18 residues. J was trimmed by 1 base and V by 0 bases; bases with no gene match: 10. DNA for the CDR3: TGTGCCAGCAGCGTAGACCCCTCTTACGGGGGGTCCTACAATGAGCAGTTCTTC. Encoded protein: CASSVDPSYGGSYNEQFF.

This clone was observed at least ten times. This chain joins TRBV29-1 and TRBJ2-7; TRBD1 agrees at 8 bases. Losses at the gene ends were 4 bases for V and 5 bases for J; bases not matched to a gene: 7. The CDR3 is 13 amino acids. CDR1 and CDR2 (germline): SQVTM, ANQGSEA. CDR3 sequence: CSVAGGRKDEQYF. CDR3 in DNA: TGCAGCGTTGCAGGGGGCAGGAAAGACGAGCAGTACTTC.

This chain joins TRBV14 and TRBJ1-4, with D unclear. The germline gives CDR1 SGHDN, CDR2 FVKESK. Trimming removed 1 base at V and 4 bases at J, with 7 bases between. CDR3 length: 14 amino acids. This CDR3 reads CASSQGVFNEKLFF. As DNA, the CDR3 is TGTGCCAGCAGCCAAGGGGTCTTTAATGAAAAACTGTTTTTT. Full variable domain (outside the CDR3, taken from reference TRBV14 and TRBJ1-4): EAGVTQFPSHSVIEKGQTVTLRCDPISGHDNLYWYRRVMGKEIKFLLHFVKESKQDESGMPNNRFLAERTGGTYSTLKVQPAELEDSGVYFCASSQGVFNEKLFFGSGTQLSVL.

The chain carries TRBV19 and TRBJ1-1; 10 bases fit TRBD1. Losses at the gene ends were 4 bases for V and 6 bases for J; bases not matched to a gene: 5. The germline V gene encodes CDR1 LNHDA and CDR2 SQIVND (reference sequence). The CDR3 is made up of 14 amino acids. This CDR3 is CASSRSGTGAEAFF. For the CDR3, the DNA is TGTGCCAGTAGTAGATCCGGGACAGGGGCTGAAGCTTTCTTT.

CDR3 amino acids: CASSSQPYGYTF. Written as DNA, the CDR3 is TGTGCCAGCAGTTCCCAGCCCTATGGCTACACCTTC. The V call is TRBV28, the J call TRBJ1-2; no firm D call. Germline CDR1 and CDR2: MDHEN and SYDVKM. The V and J ends lost 4 bases and 4 bases respectively, with 7 bases between them. The CDR3 spans 12 residues.

This chain joins TRBV18 and TRBJ2-1; a weak D match, TRBD2 (6 bases). Trimming stripped 3 bases from V and 4 bases from J, with 16 bases between. The CDR3 contains 16 residues. Germline V gives CDR1 KGHSH, CDR2 LQKENI. CDR3 nucleotide sequence: TGTGCCAGCTCACCGACGAAGTGGAGCGGGTACAATGAGCAGTTCTTC. Protein: CASSPTKWSGYNEQFF. The whole variable domain, remainder taken from reference TRBV18 and TRBJ2-1, is NAGVMQNPRHLVRRRGQEARLRCSPMKGHSHVYWYRQLPEEGLKFMVYLQKENIIDESGMPKERFSAEFPKEGPSILRIQQVVRGDSAAYFCASSPTKWSGYNEQFFGPGTRLTVL.

Remarks on this clone: Only one base separates this from a far larger clonotype, so it likely reflects a read error. The rearrangement joins TRBV2 to TRBJ1-3; no clear D gene. V was pared by 6 bases and J by 4 bases, with 7 bases between. This CDR3 is 12 amino acids long. Germline V lookup: CDR1 SNHLY, CDR2 FYNNEI. This chain's CDR3 is CASSPGGNTIYF. CDR3 sequence (DNA): TGTGCCAGCAGCCCCGGCGGAAACACCATATATTTT.